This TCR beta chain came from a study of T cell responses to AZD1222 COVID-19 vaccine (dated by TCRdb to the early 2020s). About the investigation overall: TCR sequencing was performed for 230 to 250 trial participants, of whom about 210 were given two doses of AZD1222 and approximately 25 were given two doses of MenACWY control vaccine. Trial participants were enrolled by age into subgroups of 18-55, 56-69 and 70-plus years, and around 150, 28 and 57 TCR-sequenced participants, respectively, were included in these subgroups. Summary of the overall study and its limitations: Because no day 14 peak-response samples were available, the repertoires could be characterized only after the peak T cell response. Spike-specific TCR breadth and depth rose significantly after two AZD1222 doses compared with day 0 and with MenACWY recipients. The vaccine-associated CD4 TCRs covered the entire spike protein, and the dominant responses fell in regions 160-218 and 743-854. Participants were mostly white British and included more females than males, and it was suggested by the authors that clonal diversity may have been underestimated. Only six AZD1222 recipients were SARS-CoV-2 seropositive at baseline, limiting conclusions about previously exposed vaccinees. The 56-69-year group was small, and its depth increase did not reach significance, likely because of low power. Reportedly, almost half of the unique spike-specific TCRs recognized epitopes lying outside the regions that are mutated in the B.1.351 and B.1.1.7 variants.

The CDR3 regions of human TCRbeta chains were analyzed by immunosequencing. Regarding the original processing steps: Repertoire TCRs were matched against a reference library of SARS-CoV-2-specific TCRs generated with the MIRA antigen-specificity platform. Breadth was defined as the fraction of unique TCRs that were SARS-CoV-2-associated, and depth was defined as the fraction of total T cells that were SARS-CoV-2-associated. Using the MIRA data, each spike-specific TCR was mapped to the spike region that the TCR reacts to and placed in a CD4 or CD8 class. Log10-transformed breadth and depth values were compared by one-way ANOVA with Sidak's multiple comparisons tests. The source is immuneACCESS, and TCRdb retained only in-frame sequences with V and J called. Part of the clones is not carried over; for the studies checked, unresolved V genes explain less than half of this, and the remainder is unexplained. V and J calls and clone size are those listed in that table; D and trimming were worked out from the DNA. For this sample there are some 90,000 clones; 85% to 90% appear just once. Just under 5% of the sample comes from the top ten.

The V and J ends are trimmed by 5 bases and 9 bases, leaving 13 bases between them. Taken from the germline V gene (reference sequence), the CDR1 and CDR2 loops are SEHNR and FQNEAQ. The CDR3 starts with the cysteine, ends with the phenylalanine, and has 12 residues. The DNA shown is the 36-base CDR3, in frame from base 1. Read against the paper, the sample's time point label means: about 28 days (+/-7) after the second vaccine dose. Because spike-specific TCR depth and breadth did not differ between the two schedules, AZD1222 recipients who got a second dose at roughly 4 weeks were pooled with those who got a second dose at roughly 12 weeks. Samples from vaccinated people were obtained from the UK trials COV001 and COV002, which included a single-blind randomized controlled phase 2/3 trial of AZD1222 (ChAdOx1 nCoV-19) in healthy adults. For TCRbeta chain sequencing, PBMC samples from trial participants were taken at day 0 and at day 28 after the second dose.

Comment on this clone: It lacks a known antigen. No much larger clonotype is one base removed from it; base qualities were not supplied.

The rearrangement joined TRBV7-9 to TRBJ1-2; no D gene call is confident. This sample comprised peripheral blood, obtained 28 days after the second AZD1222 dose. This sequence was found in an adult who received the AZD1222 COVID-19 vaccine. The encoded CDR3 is CASSHEGTSYTF. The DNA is TGTGCCAGCAGCCACGAGGGTACCAGCTACACCTTC. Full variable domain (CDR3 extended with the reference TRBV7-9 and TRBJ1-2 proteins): DTGVSQNPRHKITKRGQNVTFRCDPISEHNRLYWYRQTLGQGPEFLTYFQNEAQLEKSRLLSDRFSAERPKGSFSTLEIQRTEQGDSAMYLCASSHEGTSYTFGSGTRLTVV.